One and the same sample provided the 4 T cell receptor beta chains below, sequenced in a study of OX40 agonist ivuxolimab in advanced cancers. Measured with immunoSEQ multiplex PCR; TCRdb has only the in-frame clones, and not every one. The sample holds approximately 40,000 clones; roughly 90% are singletons and the top ten take more than 9%. Specimen: CD4+ or CD8+ T cells sorted from blood, collected in a trial of the OX40 agonist ivuxolimab. The receptors originated from an adult with an advanced solid tumor such as melanoma, head and neck, liver or kidney cancer.

The chain joins TRBV7-9 to TRBJ2-7; D is possibly TRBD2 (7 bases). CDR3 size: 14 residues. Deletions cut 8 bases from V and 2 bases from J, with 16 bases between. Germline-derived CDR1 and CDR2 are SEHNR and FQNEAQ (reference sequence). In DNA form, the CDR3 reads TGTGCCAGCCTTGGGGAGGGACAACCCTACGAGCAGTACTTC. Encoded protein: CASLGEGQPYEQYF.

The CDR3 nucleotides read TGTGCCAGCAGCGAAGAGGGAAGGTCCGGGGAGCTGTTTTTT. Protein sequence: CASSEEGRSGELFF. The V gene is TRBV9, the J gene TRBJ2-2; TRBD2 might be the D (5 bases). CDR3 size: 14 residues. Germline V gene lookup returns CDR1 SGDLS and CDR2 YYNGEE. Trimming removed 3 bases at V and 6 bases at J, with 12 bases between.

This chain links TRBV7-8 with TRBJ2-7; D is uncertain. Germline CDR1 SGHVS, CDR2 FQNEAQ. V dropped 1 base and J dropped 5 bases, with 24 bases sitting between them. The CDR3 is 18 amino acids. The chain's CDR3 is CASSLGRYPGLGRDEQYF. DNA for the CDR3: TGTGCCAGCAGCTTAGGAAGGTACCCCGGGTTGGGTAGGGACGAGCAGTACTTC.

The gene calls are TRBV4-1 and TRBJ1-1; D is unresolved. Germline CDR1 and CDR2: MGHRA and YSYEKL. The CDR3 extends over 15 amino acids. The ends were cut back, 3 bases at V and 1 base at J, with 12 bases in the middle. The CDR3 bases are TGCGCCAGCAGCCAGAACCCCGGAACGAACACTGAAGCTTTCTTT. This gives the protein CASSQNPGTNTEAFF.